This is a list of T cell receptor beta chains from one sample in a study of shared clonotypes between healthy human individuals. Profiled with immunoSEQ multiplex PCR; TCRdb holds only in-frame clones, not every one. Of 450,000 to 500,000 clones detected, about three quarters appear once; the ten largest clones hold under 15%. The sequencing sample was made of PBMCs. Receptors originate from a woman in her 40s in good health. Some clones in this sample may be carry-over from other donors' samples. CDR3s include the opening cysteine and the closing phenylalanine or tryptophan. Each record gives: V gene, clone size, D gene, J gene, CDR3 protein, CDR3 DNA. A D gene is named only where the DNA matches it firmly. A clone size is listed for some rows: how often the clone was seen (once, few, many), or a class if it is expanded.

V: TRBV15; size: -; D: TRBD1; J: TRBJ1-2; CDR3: CATSTQRTGGDGYTF; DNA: TGTGCCACCAGCACCCAAAGGACAGGGGGCGATGGCTACACCTTC
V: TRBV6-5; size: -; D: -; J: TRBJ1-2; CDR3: CASTKGGGYGYTF; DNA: TGTGCCAGCACCAAAGGAGGAGGCTATGGCTACACCTTC
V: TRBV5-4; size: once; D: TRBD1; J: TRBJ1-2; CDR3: CASSSGQLNGYTF; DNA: TGTGCCAGCAGCTCGGGACAGTTGAATGGCTACACCTTC
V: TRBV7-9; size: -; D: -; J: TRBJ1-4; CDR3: CASSQDGLNEKLFF; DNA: TGTGCCAGCAGTCAAGACGGACTTAATGAAAAACTGTTTTTT
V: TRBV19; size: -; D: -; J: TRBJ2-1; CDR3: CASAMGGSNEQFF; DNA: TGTGCCAGCGCCATGGGGGGAAGCAATGAGCAGTTCTTC
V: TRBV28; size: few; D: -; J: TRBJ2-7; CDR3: CASSFLRDEQYF; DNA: TGTGCCAGCAGTTTCTTGAGGGACGAGCAGTACTTC
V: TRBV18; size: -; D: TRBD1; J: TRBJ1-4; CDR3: CASSLGQGPNEKLFF; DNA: TGTGCCAGCTCACTCGGACAGGGACCTAATGAAAAACTGTTTTTT
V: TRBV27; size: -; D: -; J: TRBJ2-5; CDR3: CASSSFYGGTPKETQYF; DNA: TGTGCCAGCAGTTCCTTCTATGGCGGGACACCAAAAGAGACCCAGTACTTC
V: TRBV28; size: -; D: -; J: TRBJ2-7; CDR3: CASSFISDSRGEQYF; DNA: TGTGCCAGCAGTTTTATTTCGGACAGCCGGGGAGAGCAGTACTTC
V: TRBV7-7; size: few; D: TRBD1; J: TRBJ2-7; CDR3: CASSYDRDGEQYF; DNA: TGTGCCAGCAGTTACGACAGGGACGGCGAGCAGTACTTC
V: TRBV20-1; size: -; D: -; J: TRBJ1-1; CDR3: CSARVLGAGFF; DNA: TGCAGTGCTAGAGTTCTGGGGGCTGGTTTCTTT
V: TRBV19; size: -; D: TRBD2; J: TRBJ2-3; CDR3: CASSISGGPTDTQYF; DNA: TGTGCCAGTAGTATTTCGGGAGGGCCAACAGATACGCAGTATTTT
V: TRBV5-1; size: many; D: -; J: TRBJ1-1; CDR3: CASSLATGQGTEAFF; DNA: TGCGCCAGCAGCTTGGCCACAGGCCAGGGGACTGAAGCTTTCTTT
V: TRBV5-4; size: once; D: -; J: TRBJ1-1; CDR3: CASSPPQGLNTEAFF; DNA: TGTGCCAGCAGCCCACCCCAGGGGCTGAACACTGAAGCTTTCTTT
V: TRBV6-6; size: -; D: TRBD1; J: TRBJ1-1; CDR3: CASSLGDRVVEAFF; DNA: TGTGCCAGCAGTTTAGGGGACAGGGTCGTTGAAGCCTTCTTT
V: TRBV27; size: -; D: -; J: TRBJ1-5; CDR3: CASSLRFQPYSNQPQHF; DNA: TGTGCCAGCAGTTTAAGGTTCCAGCCATATAGCAATCAGCCCCAGCATTTT
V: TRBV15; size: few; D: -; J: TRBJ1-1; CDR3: CATNAWGTEAFF; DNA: TGTGCCACCAACGCTTGGGGGACTGAAGCTTTCTTT
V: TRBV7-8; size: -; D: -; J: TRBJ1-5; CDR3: CASSIRGDQPQHF; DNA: TGTGCCAGCAGCATAAGGGGTGATCAGCCCCAGCATTTT
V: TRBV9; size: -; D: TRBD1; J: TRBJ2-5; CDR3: CASSGGTGGRETQYF; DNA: TGTGCCAGCAGCGGAGGGACAGGGGGAAGGGAGACCCAGTACTTC
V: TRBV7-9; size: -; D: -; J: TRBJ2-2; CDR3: CASSDVPGELFF; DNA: TGTGCCAGCAGCGACGTTCCCGGGGAGCTGTTTTTT
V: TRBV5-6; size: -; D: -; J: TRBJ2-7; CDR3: CASSFSGAPFGQYF; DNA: TGTGCCAGCAGCTTTAGCGGAGCTCCCTTTGGGCAGTACTTC
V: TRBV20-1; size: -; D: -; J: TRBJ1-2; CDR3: CSASTPHGYTF; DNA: TGCAGTGCTAGTACGCCGCATGGCTACACCTTC
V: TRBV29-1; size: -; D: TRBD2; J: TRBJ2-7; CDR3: CSVDRVRGGEQYF; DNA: TGCAGCGTCGATCGGGTCCGGGGAGGGGAGCAGTACTTC
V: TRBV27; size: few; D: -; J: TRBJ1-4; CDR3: CASSLKPVQGGEKLFF; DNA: TGTGCCAGCAGTTTAAAACCCGTACAGGGAGGTGAAAAACTGTTTTTT
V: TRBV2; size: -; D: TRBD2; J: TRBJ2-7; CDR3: CASTEREGPYEQYF; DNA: TGTGCCAGCACCGAGCGGGAGGGCCCGTACGAGCAGTACTTC
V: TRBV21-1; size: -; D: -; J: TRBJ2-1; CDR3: CASSKALGERTAEQFF; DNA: TGTGCCAGCAGCAAAGCGCTAGGGGAGAGGACGGCTGAGCAGTTCTTC
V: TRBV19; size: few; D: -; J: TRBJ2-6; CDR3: CASSIGGANSGANVLTF; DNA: TGTGCCAGTAGTATCGGGGGCGCCAACTCTGGGGCCAACGTCCTGACTTTC
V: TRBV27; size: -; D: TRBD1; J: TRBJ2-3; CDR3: CASSFDRQGALDTQYF; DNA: TGTGCCAGCAGTTTTGACCGACAGGGGGCCTTGGATACGCAGTATTTT
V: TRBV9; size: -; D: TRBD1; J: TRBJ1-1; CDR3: CASSEGGPWNTEAFF; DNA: TGTGCCAGCAGCGAAGGGGGCCCATGGAACACTGAAGCTTTCTTT
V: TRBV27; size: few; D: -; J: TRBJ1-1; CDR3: CASSLVRGGTEAFF; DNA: TGTGCCAGCAGTTTAGTCCGGGGAGGGACTGAAGCTTTCTTT
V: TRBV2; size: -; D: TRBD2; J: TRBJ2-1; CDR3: CASRGGTSGTYNEQFF; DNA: TGTGCCAGCAGGGGGGGGACTAGCGGGACCTACAATGAGCAGTTCTTC
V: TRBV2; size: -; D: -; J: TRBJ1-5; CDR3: CASSVGIGRNQPQHF; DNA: TGTGCCAGCAGTGTGGGAATTGGACGCAATCAGCCCCAGCATTTT
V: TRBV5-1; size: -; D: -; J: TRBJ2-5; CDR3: CASSLAVGSETQYF; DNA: TGCGCCAGCAGCTTGGCTGTTGGTTCGGAGACCCAGTACTTC
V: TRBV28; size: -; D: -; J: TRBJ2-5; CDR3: CASSSFKGIQETQYF; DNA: TGTGCCAGCAGTTCGTTTAAGGGGATACAGGAGACCCAGTACTTC
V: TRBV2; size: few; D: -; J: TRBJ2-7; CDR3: CASSADPYEQYF; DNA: TGTGCCAGCAGTGCGGACCCCTACGAGCAGTACTTC